A single sample gave rise to the 20 T cell receptor beta chains below, sequenced in a study of cytomegalovirus exposure and HLA in healthy donors. PCR amplification relied on 60 Vbeta primers (plus 13 Jbeta primers). Here immunoSEQ multiplex PCR was the method, and the copy in TCRdb shows in-frame clones only, minus some. The table records 150,000 to 200,000 clones, approximately 82% of them present only once. Sequencing was performed on PBMCs. These receptors were taken from a woman in her thirties or forties in good health and CMV-seropositive.

The rearrangement joins TRBV10-3 to TRBJ2-5; 12 bases match TRBD2. The J call is in doubt because the DNA end fits TRBJ2-7 better. The germline CDR1 and CDR2 sequences are ENHRY and SYGVKD. The CDR3 has 18 residues. In DNA form, the CDR3 reads TGTGCCATCAGTGAGAACCCCCGACTAGCGGGAGTAGGATACGAGCAGTACTTC. It specifies CAISENPRLAGVGYEQYF.

V and J are TRBV6-5 and TRBJ2-4, with TRBD2 as a possible D gene (6 bases). In germline, CDR1 is MNHEY, CDR2 SVGAGI. This CDR3 contains 14 residues. V was shortened by 4 bases and J by 9 bases, with 16 bases between the two germline ends. The CDR3 DNA follows: TGTGCCAGCAGTTTCCTCCGGACGGAGGGCATTCAGTACTTC. Its translation is CASSFLRTEGIQYF.

The CDR3 sequence is CASSAEGQNSDEQYF. CDR3 DNA: TGCGCCAGCAGCGCTGAGGGACAGAATTCCGACGAGCAGTACTTC. This chain joins TRBV4-3 and TRBJ2-7, with 7 positions matching TRBD1. Germline CDR1 is LGHNA and CDR2 is YSLEER. The J segment lost 5 bases and the V segment lost 5 bases, leaving 12 bases of the junction unmatched. CDR3 size: 15 residues.

This chain joins TRBV28 and TRBJ1-1; perhaps TRBD1 as D (6 bases). There are 17 residues in the CDR3. Trimming cost V 8 bases and J 4 bases, with 26 bases left between them. Germline-derived CDR1 and CDR2 are MDHEN and SYDVKM. CDR3 DNA sequence: TGTGCCAGCCCCCCCGGGAGGGGGGCAAAGGATTTCACTGAAGCTTTCTTT. It encodes CASPPGRGAKDFTEAFF.

This clone turned up a few times. J is TRBJ1-1 and V is TRBV6-6; 8 bases are shared with TRBD1. This CDR3 comprises 15 residues. With V trimmed by 8 bases and J by 4 bases, 12 bases remained unmatched. In germline, CDR1 is MNHNY, CDR2 SVGAGI (reference sequence). The CDR3 sequence: CASGSATGVGTEAFF. The CDR3 coding sequence is TGTGCCAGCGGATCTGCGACAGGGGTTGGCACTGAAGCTTTCTTT.

This clone was seen a handful of times. The rearrangement joins TRBV30 to TRBJ1-4; possibly TRBD1 for D (6 bases). CDR3 length: 15 amino acids. CDR1 is GTSNPN, CDR2 SVGIG, per germline (reference sequence). The ends were cut back, 3 bases at V and 8 bases at J, with 19 bases in the middle. The CDR3 DNA sequence: TGTGCCTGGAGCGGCAAGGGGGGGCTGCGCGAAAAACTGTTTTTT. It codes for CAWSGKGGLREKLFF.

This chain links TRBV29-1 with TRBJ2-7, with a weak D call TRBD1 (5 bases). The CDR3 loop spans 12 amino acids. Germline V gene lookup returns CDR1 SQVTM and CDR2 ANQGSEA. V was shortened by 4 bases and J by 4 bases, with 11 bases between the two germline ends. CDR3 sequence (DNA): TGCAGCGTTGCCAGGGTCGCGTACGAGCAGTACTTC. Its translation: CSVARVAYEQYF.

This sequence joins TRBV6-5 and TRBJ2-7, with 7 bases aligning to TRBD2. Germline CDR1 reads MNHEY; CDR2 reads SVGAGI. The CDR3 has 14 residues. J was trimmed by 6 bases and V by 5 bases; bases with no gene match: 10. The CDR3 DNA reads TGTGCCAGCAGTAGCGGGACCCCGTCGGCCGAGCAGTACTTC. Its translation is CASSSGTPSAEQYF.

The chain couples TRBV7-9 to TRBJ1-5; 11 positions match TRBD1. V trimming: 5 bases; J trimming: 5 bases; junction bases outside the gene matches: 11. The CDR3 is 17 residues long. From germline, CDR1 is SEHNR and CDR2 FQNEAQ (reference sequence). CDR3 residues: CASSPTLGTGGDQPQHF. Here the CDR3 DNA reads TGTGCCAGCAGCCCCACGTTGGGGACAGGGGGTGATCAGCCCCAGCATTTT.

CDR3 DNA sequence: TGTGCCAGCAGCAAAAGGCAGGGGGCAAACAATGAGCAGTTCTTC. This translates into CASSKRQGANNEQFF. This chain joins TRBV21-1 and TRBJ2-1; no DNA check was done on the table's D call, TRBD1. TRBV21-1 is noted as a pseudogene. The CDR3 sequence is 15 residues long.

V is TRBV27 and J is TRBJ2-6; TRBD1 agrees at 9 bases. The CDR3 contains 16 residues. Germline loops: CDR1 MNHEY, CDR2 SMNVEV (reference sequence). With 5 bases clipped from V and 3 bases from J, the junction kept 5 bases outside the gene matches. The CDR3 sequence: CASSLTGGSGANVLTF. In DNA form, the CDR3 reads TGTGCCAGCAGTCTAACAGGGGGCAGTGGGGCCAACGTCCTGACTTTC.

The rearrangement uses TRBV18 and TRBJ2-2, with TRBD2 matching 7 bases. J gave up 7 bases and V 4 bases, and 9 bases lay outside the gene matches. The V gene's germline CDR1 is KGHSH and CDR2 LQKENI. CDR3 length equals 15 residues. The CDR3 here is CASSLSREGLGELFF. The CDR3, as DNA: TGTGCCAGCTCACTGTCAAGGGAGGGCCTCGGGGAGCTGTTTTTT.

V usage is TRBV27 and J usage is TRBJ1-2, with D hard to call. This CDR3 contains 12 residues. Germline assignment: CDR1 MNHEY and CDR2 SMNVEV (reference sequence). V was cut by 6 bases and J by 12 bases, with 17 bases left in between. In nucleotides, the CDR3 is TGTGCCAGCAGATCAACGGACGGGAAGGACACCTTC. Translating gives CASRSTDGKDTF.

The genes are TRBV28 and TRBJ2-3; 13 bases match TRBD2. V lost 5 bases to trimming and J lost 4 bases; unmatched junction nucleotides: 12. The length of the CDR3 is 18 residues. Germline V gene lookup returns CDR1 MDHEN and CDR2 SYDVKM. The chain's CDR3 is CASSPGTSGIGWADTQYF. The DNA for the CDR3 is TGTGCCAGCAGTCCCGGGACTAGCGGGATTGGGTGGGCAGATACGCAGTATTTT.

The chain has TRBV5-1 and TRBJ1-2; TRBD1 is a possible D gene (5 bases). V dropped 0 bases and J dropped 5 bases, with 11 bases sitting between them. CDR3 size: 14 residues. In germline, CDR1 is SGHRS, CDR2 YFSETQ. This CDR3 reads CASSLAPDMYGYTF. DNA for the CDR3: TGCGCCAGCAGCTTGGCCCCGGACATGTATGGCTACACCTTC. The whole variable domain, filled in from reference TRBV5-1 and TRBJ1-2, reads KAGVTQTPRYLIKTRGQQVTLSCSPISGHRSVSWYQQTPGQGLQFLFEYFSETQRNKGNFPGRFSGRQFSNSRSEMNVSTLELGDSALYLCASSLAPDMYGYTFGSGTRLTVV.

This sequence joins TRBV5-4 and TRBJ2-1, with D maybe TRBD2 (6 bases). Trimming took 6 bases from V and 3 from J, leaving 10 bases between them. Looked up from germline, CDR1 is SGHNT and CDR2 is YYREEE (reference sequence). CDR3 length: 13 residues. CDR3 sequence reads: CASTTTSYNEQFF. The CDR3 DNA reads as TGTGCCAGCACCACGACTAGCTACAATGAGCAGTTCTTC.

V and J are TRBV18 and TRBJ1-5, with 8 bases lining up with TRBD1. Germline loops: CDR1 KGHSH, CDR2 LQKENI. The length of the CDR3 is 16 residues. V shed 5 bases, J shed 0 bases, and the junction held 6 bases outside the gene matches. CDR3 amino acids: CASSIQGGVSNQPQHF. CDR3 nucleotide sequence: TGTGCCAGCTCAATACAGGGGGGGGTTAGCAATCAGCCCCAGCATTTT.

This clone was found once. The V and J genes are TRBV29-1 and TRBJ2-7, with a weak D call TRBD1 (5 bases). V lost 3 bases to trimming and J lost 3 bases, with 15 bases between them. This CDR3 contains 14 residues. Germline V gene data show CDR1 as SQVTM and CDR2 as ANQGSEA. The CDR3 reads CSVDVGATGYEQYF. The CDR3 DNA reads as TGCAGCGTTGATGTTGGGGCCACGGGCTACGAGCAGTACTTC.

The chain links TRBV4-3 to TRBJ2-1; tentatively, D is TRBD2 (6 bases). The CDR3 is 15 amino acids. The germline V gene has CDR1 LGHNA and CDR2 YSLEER. Trimming pared 4 bases from V and 3 bases from J, leaving 13 bases between. The CDR3 nucleotides read TGCGCCAGCAGCCTCCATTGGAGGGACTACAATGAGCAGTTCTTC. Amino acid sequence: CASSLHWRDYNEQFF.

The V call is TRBV7-9, the J call TRBJ2-6, with a weak D call TRBD2 (5 bases). The CDR3 totals 19 residues. Germline values: CDR1 SEHNR, CDR2 FQNEAQ (reference sequence). Trimming took 5 bases from V and 0 from J, leaving 20 bases between them. CDR3 bases: TGTGCCAGCAGCGTCACTAGATACACAGCAAGCTCTGGGGCCAACGTCCTGACTTTC. Translating gives CASSVTRYTASSGANVLTF. Combining the CDR3 with reference TRBV7-9 and TRBJ2-6 gives the whole variable domain DTGVSQNPRHKITKRGQNVTFRCDPISEHNRLYWYRQTLGQGPEFLTYFQNEAQLEKSRLLSDRFSAERPKGSFSTLEIQRTEQGDSAMYLCASSVTRYTASSGANVLTFGAGSRLTVL.